This is a list of T cell receptor beta chains from one sample in a study of blood T cell repertoires in COVID-19. Using immunoSEQ multiplex PCR, the repertoire was profiled, and TCRdb retains in-frame clones only, with some absent. The table lists approximately 180,000 clones, roughly nine tenths of them singletons. Material for sequencing was peripheral blood. These receptors all stem from a man aged 60-69 years with active or convalescent COVID-19. Both conserved end residues are part of each CDR3. A D gene is named only where the DNA matches it firmly. Where a row states a size, it is once, few, many or the class of an expanded clone; other rows omit it.

V	length	J	size	D	CDR3	DNA
TRBV4-1	15	TRBJ2-3	-	TRBD1	CASSHGDRDTDTQYF	TGCGCCAGCAGCCACGGGGACAGGGACACAGATACGCAGTATTTT
TRBV3-1/TRBV3-2	19	TRBJ1-6	-	TRBD1	CASSPDRAGLSSYNSPLHF	TGTGCCAGCAGCCCGGACAGGGCCGGGTTAAGCTCCTATAATTCACCCCTCCACTTT
TRBV6-5	13	TRBJ1-2	-	-	CASSRSYAYGYTF	TGTGCCAGCAGTAGGAGCTATGCCTATGGCTACACCTTC
TRBV2	15	TRBJ2-5	-	TRBD1	CASSIDGQGEETQYF	TGTGCCAGCAGTATAGACGGACAGGGGGAAGAGACCCAGTACTTC
TRBV3-1/TRBV3-2	11	TRBJ1-1	few	-	CASSQREKAFF	TGTGCCAGCAGCCAACGGGAGAAAGCTTTCTTT
TRBV11-2	15	TRBJ2-1	few	-	CASSLDNTGYNEQFF	TGTGCCAGCAGCTTAGATAATACGGGATACAATGAGCAGTTCTTC
TRBV27	16	TRBJ2-1	-	TRBD2	CASSPPPGGPYNEQFF	TGTGCCAGCAGTCCCCCCCCGGGGGGGCCCTACAATGAGCAGTTCTTC
TRBV19	13	TRBJ1-1	-	TRBD1	CASSTGTGMEAFF	TGTGCCAGTAGTACTGGGACAGGGATGGAAGCTTTCTTT
TRBV7-8	13	TRBJ2-3	-	-	CASSFRGEDTQYF	TGTGCCAGCAGCTTCAGGGGTGAAGATACGCAGTATTTT
TRBV6-5	15	TRBJ2-5	-	-	CASSYGATPGETQYF	TGTGCCAGCAGTTACGGGGCTACCCCGGGTGAGACCCAGTACTTC
TRBV27	14	TRBJ1-2	-	-	CASSRTGGGYGYTF	TGTGCCAGCAGTCGTACCGGGGGAGGTTATGGCTACACCTTC
TRBV5-1	13	TRBJ1-3	-	-	CASGDYSGNTIYF	TGCGCCAGCGGGGACTACTCTGGAAACACCATATATTTT
TRBV24-1	13	TRBJ2-7	-	-	CATSDPRGYEQYF	TGTGCCACCAGTGATCCGCGGGGTTACGAGCAGTACTTC
TRBV14	13	TRBJ1-2	-	-	CASSTNPGDGYTF	TGTGCCAGCAGCACCAACCCCGGTGATGGCTACACCTTC
TRBV30	17	TRBJ1-2	-	-	CAWGYVARVVLGYGYTF	TGTGCCTGGGGATATGTAGCCAGGGTCGTCCTGGGCTATGGCTACACCTTC
TRBV3-1/TRBV3-2	16	TRBJ2-3	-	TRBD2	CASRGDYHPSTDTQYF	TGTGCCAGCAGAGGGGACTATCACCCGAGCACAGATACGCAGTATTTT
TRBV6-1	18	TRBJ2-5	-	TRBD2	CASSDSTVDGGDQETQYF	TGTGCCAGCAGTGATTCTACGGTGGACGGGGGGGACCAAGAGACCCAGTACTTC
TRBV19	13	TRBJ2-7	few	-	CASRNRGSYEQYF	TGTGCCAGTCGGAACCGGGGGTCCTACGAGCAGTACTTC
TRBV12-5	15	TRBJ1-2	few	-	CASGLHRGVLGGYTF	TGTGCTAGTGGTTTGCACCGCGGAGTTCTCGGTGGCTACACCTTC
TRBV13	12	TRBJ1-1	-	-	CASSSLEDEAFF	TGTGCCAGCAGCTCCCTGGAGGATGAAGCTTTCTTT
TRBV10-3	14	TRBJ2-5	once	-	CAISDSEVGETQYF	TGTGCCATCAGTGACTCGGAGGTCGGGGAGACCCAGTACTTC
TRBV18	13	TRBJ1-6	-	-	CASSPRLGSPLHF	TGTGCCAGCTCTCCAAGACTTGGCTCACCCCTCCACTTT
TRBV7-3	16	TRBJ2-3	-	-	CASSVLAGWSTDTQYF	TGTGCCAGCAGCGTACTCGCCGGGTGGAGCACAGATACGCAGTATTTT
TRBV10-3	12	TRBJ2-2	-	-	CAISGDTGELFF	TGTGCCATCAGCGGGGACACCGGGGAGCTGTTTTTT
TRBV29-1	13	TRBJ1-4	-	-	CSVEMGRNEKLFF	TGCAGCGTTGAAATGGGCCGTAATGAAAAACTGTTTTTT
TRBV10-3	13	TRBJ1-1	-	-	CAISETVGTEAFF	TGTGCCATCAGTGAGACAGTGGGCACTGAAGCTTTCTTT
TRBV7-2	14	TRBJ2-1	-	-	CASSLGQEFNEQFF	TGTGCCAGCAGCTTAGGACAGGAATTCAATGAGCAGTTCTTC
TRBV4-2	13	TRBJ1-5	-	-	CASSRDTNQPQHF	TGTGCCAGCAGCCGAGACACTAATCAGCCCCAGCATTTT
TRBV6-1	16	TRBJ1-1	few	-	CASSELGNGPDTEAFF	TGTGCCAGCAGTGAATTGGGCAACGGCCCAGACACTGAAGCTTTCTTT
TRBV6-5	14	TRBJ1-1	-	-	CASSSPGLNTEAFF	TGTGCCAGCAGTAGTCCAGGGTTGAACACTGAAGCTTTCTTT
TRBV19	14	TRBJ2-7	-	-	CASSETGPSYEQYF	TGTGCCAGTAGTGAGACAGGCCCTTCCTACGAGCAGTACTTC
TRBV5-1	14	TRBJ2-3	-	TRBD1	CASSSRGSTDTQYF	TGCGCCAGCAGCTCCAGGGGGAGCACAGATACGCAGTATTTT
TRBV9	16	TRBJ2-3	-	TRBD1	CASSASPTGLENTQYF	TGTGCCAGCAGCGCATCCCCGACAGGGTTAGAAAATACGCAGTATTTT
TRBV19	12	TRBJ1-2	-	-	CASSMRNYGYTF	TGTGCCAGTAGTATGAGGAACTATGGCTACACCTTC
TRBV6-5	14	TRBJ1-6	-	TRBD1	CASRMTGENSPLHF	TGTGCCAGCAGAATGACAGGGGAAAATTCACCCCTCCACTTT
TRBV2	16	TRBJ2-3	-	-	CASRPQLGRDTDTQYF	TGTGCCAGCAGGCCTCAATTAGGGCGGGACACAGATACGCAGTATTTT